The sequence of this TCR beta chain was determined in a study of vaccination effects on CD4 cells after COVID-19. There are 14 residues in the CDR3. Trimming removed 1 base from V and 6 bases from J, with 10 bases in between. From germline, CDR1 is LNHDA and CDR2 SQIVND (reference sequence). Sequencing was preceded by expansion of antigen-specific CD4+ T cells with viral peptide pools in the ViraFEST assay. The culture ran for nine to eleven days, and then CD4+ T cells were isolated. Convalescent patients had PCR-confirmed SARS-CoV-2 infection between March and December 2020. Negative control cultures received an HIV-1 Nef peptide pool. Researchers swapped half the medium for IL-2 medium on both days 3 and 7. Profiled with immunoSEQ multiplex PCR; TCRdb holds only in-frame clones, not every one. Here the sample spans tens of thousands of clones, roughly 77% being singletons. Turning to this clone: Its antigen is unidentified.

The sequence derives from a human donor who had a prior SARS-CoV-2 infection. This sequence joins TRBV19 and TRBJ2-1, with TRBD1 as a possible D gene (5 bases). The sequencing used CD4+ T cells from PBMCs cultured with HIV peptides, collected before COVID-19 vaccination. Subset reported: HIV-1 Nef peptide pool negative control/reference culture. This CDR3 reads CASSIARVANEQFF. The CDR3 DNA is TGTGCCAGTAGTATAGCCAGGGTTGCCAATGAGCAGTTCTTC.